These T cell receptor beta chains were read from a single sample in a study of beta chain features in type 1 diabetes. The method was immunoSEQ multiplex PCR; TCRdb's version includes in-frame clones alone and lacks a portion of them. The sample lists some 45,000 clones, around 50% occurring once. Sequenced material: Tregs from blood. The origin of the receptors is a woman under 30 in good health. The conserved cysteine and the conserved F or W are not part of the CDR3 here.

v_call: TRBV6-6; cdr3_aa: ASSRLAGETGELF
v_call: TRBV7-2; cdr3_aa: ASSGGTARYEQY
v_call: TRBV11-2; cdr3_aa: ASSLGRTVEAF
v_call: TRBV19; cdr3_aa: ASTKDRGPYGYT
v_call: TRBV7-9; cdr3_aa: ASSFWGKLAGDYNEQF
v_call: TRBV2; cdr3_aa: ASSVGELISGELF
v_call: TRBV5-4; cdr3_aa: ASSQVAVSTDTQY
v_call: TRBV5-1; cdr3_aa: ASSLDDFRLTDTQY
v_call: TRBV19; cdr3_aa: ASLWQGGRGNQPQH
v_call: TRBV10-3; cdr3_aa: AISGDRGISDTQY
v_call: TRBV11-2; cdr3_aa: ASSLYGTRLYEQY
v_call: TRBV6-5; cdr3_aa: ASSYSILAEYNEQF
v_call: TRBV7-9; cdr3_aa: ASSLGGGNYGYT
v_call: TRBV5-1; cdr3_aa: ASSLGTVATNEKLF